Presented here are 30 T cell receptor beta chains from one specimen sequenced in a study of shared clonotypes between healthy human individuals. Produced via immunoSEQ multiplex PCR; TCRdb's table is partial and in-frame only. The profile shows nearly 750,000 clones, over 60% of them singletons. Sample: memory CD4+ T cells sorted from blood. Subset defined: CD45RA-negative fraction. The receptors here all came from a young woman in good health.

This chain joins TRBV6-6 and TRBJ2-7, with D perhaps matching TRBD2 (6 bases). The germline gives CDR1 MNHNY, CDR2 SVGAGI (reference sequence). This CDR3 is built from 14 residues. V lost 7 bases and J lost 2, with 15 bases in between. The CDR3 region is CASTEGLPAYEQYF. The CDR3 coding sequence is TGTGCCAGCACCGAGGGACTCCCAGCCTACGAGCAGTACTTC.

The chain recombines TRBV28 with TRBJ2-5; possible D gene TRBD1, 5 bases. The CDR3 sequence is 15 residues long. Germline assignment: CDR1 MDHEN and CDR2 SYDVKM. Trimming shortened V by 4 bases and J by 5 bases, and 17 bases separated the two germline ends. CDR3 in DNA: TGTGCCAGCAGTTCCGCTAGGGGCATGCTGGAGACCCAGTACTTC. It encodes CASSSARGMLETQYF.

This sequence joins TRBV5-4 and TRBJ2-5, with TRBD2 identical over 13 bases. The J segment lost 5 bases and the V segment lost 4 bases, leaving 8 bases of the junction unmatched. The CDR3 covers 16 residues. Germline lookup yields CDR1 SGHNT and CDR2 YYREEE (reference sequence). DNA for the CDR3: TGTGCCAGCAGCCCGGGACTAGCGGGAAATCGGGAGACCCAGTACTTC. Its translation is CASSPGLAGNRETQYF.

The CDR3 reads CASSLVAGGPGETQYF. DNA for the CDR3: TGTGCCAGCAGCTTAGTTGCGGGAGGCCCCGGGGAGACCCAGTACTTC. This chain links TRBV7-2 with TRBJ2-5, with 8 bases matching TRBD2. Trimming at V came to 1 base and at J to 5 bases, leaving 9 bases not matched to a gene. The germline V gene has CDR1 SGHTA and CDR2 FQGNSA. The CDR3 extends over 16 amino acids.

V is TRBV10-3 and J is TRBJ2-2; 14 bases fit TRBD2. Unmatched junction bases numbered 3, after V lost 6 bases and J lost 3 bases. Germline V lookup: CDR1 ENHRY, CDR2 SYGVKD. There are 16 residues in the CDR3. The CDR3 nucleotides read TGTGCCATCAGGAGGGGACTAGCGGGAGACACCGGGGAGCTGTTTTTT. Its protein product is CAIRRGLAGDTGELFF.

As regards this clone: A much larger clone lies a single base off, so this may be a read error. This chain connects TRBV5-1 to TRBJ2-1; 7 bases line up with TRBD2. The germline V gene encodes CDR1 SGHRS and CDR2 YFSETQ. CDR3 size: 15 residues. CDR3 sequence reads: CASSQASGSYSEQFF. CDR3 coding DNA: TGCGCCAGCAGCCAGGCTAGCGGATCCTACAGTGAGCAGTTCTTC. The full variable domain, completed using reference TRBV5-1 and TRBJ2-1, is KAGVTQTPRYLIKTRGQQVTLSCSPISGHRSVSWYQQTPGQGLQFLFEYFSETQRNKGNFPGRFSGRQFSNSRSEMNVSTLELGDSALYLCASSQASGSYSEQFFGPGTRLTVL.

The chain employs TRBV5-1 and TRBJ1-2; D ambiguous. The CDR3 covers 13 residues. With 0 bases removed from V and 3 bases from J, the gap between germline ends came to 6 bases. From germline, CDR1 is SGHRS and CDR2 YFSETQ. The CDR3 is CASSLDPDYGYTF. As DNA, the CDR3 is TGCGCCAGCAGCTTGGATCCAGACTATGGCTACACCTTC.

The V call is TRBV18, the J call TRBJ2-2; TRBD1 matches at 10 bases. The CDR3 runs 15 residues. The J segment lost 4 bases and the V segment lost 2 bases, leaving 1 base of the junction unmatched. Germline loops: CDR1 KGHSH, CDR2 LQKENI. The CDR3 spells CASSPGTGVTGELFF. The CDR3 region has the DNA TGTGCCAGCTCACCAGGGACAGGGGTCACCGGGGAGCTGTTTTTT.

The V gene is TRBV27, the J gene TRBJ2-1, with 8 bases lining up with TRBD2. This CDR3 has 16 residues. V trimming: 4 bases; J trimming: 6 bases; junction bases outside the gene matches: 11. Germline values: CDR1 MNHEY, CDR2 SMNVEV (reference sequence). The CDR3 DNA reads TGTGCCAGCAGTTGGAGCGGGAGACCCCGGGCCAATGAGCAGTTCTTC. It specifies CASSWSGRPRANEQFF.

The V call is TRBV4-1, the J call TRBJ2-5; 7 bases align to TRBD2. Germline lookup yields CDR1 MGHRA and CDR2 YSYEKL. J gave up 0 bases and V 1 base, and 11 bases lay outside the gene matches. The CDR3 runs 18 residues. The CDR3 nucleotides are TGCGCCAGCAGCCAAGCTTTCGGGGCTAGCGGACACCAAGAGACCCAGTACTTC. It translates to CASSQAFGASGHQETQYF.

The V gene is TRBV29-1, the J gene TRBJ2-1; D is undetermined. This CDR3 has 14 amino acids. The V end was cut by 3 bases, the J end by 5 bases, with 14 bases between. The germline V gene encodes CDR1 SQVTM and CDR2 ANQGSEA. This CDR3 is CSVEVHLGNNEQFF. The CDR3 coding sequence is TGCAGCGTTGAGGTCCACCTGGGTAACAATGAGCAGTTCTTC.

The chain carries TRBV5-1 and TRBJ2-3; D assignment may be TRBD1 or TRBD2 (6 bases each). The CDR3 is 15 residues long. Germline loops: CDR1 SGHRS, CDR2 YFSETQ. V was cut by 3 bases and J by 3 bases, with 14 bases left in between. CDR3 nucleotides: TGCGCCAGCAGCTATCGGAGGGGGGAGACAGATACGCAGTATTTT. Amino acids: CASSYRRGETDTQYF.

CDR3 sequence reads: CASSEEVTGSQPQHF. The CDR3 DNA reads as TGTGCCAGCAGTGAAGAGGTGACAGGGTCTCAGCCCCAGCATTTT. V gene TRBV6-1 combines with J gene TRBJ1-5; TRBD1 aligns across 7 bases. V lost 1 base, J lost 6 bases, and 6 bases stayed unmatched. Germline V lookup: CDR1 MNHNS, CDR2 SASEGT. This CDR3 has 15 amino acids.

The chain links TRBV7-7 to TRBJ2-3; 8 bases align to TRBD2. Trimming removed 2 bases from V and 2 bases from J; junction bases left unmatched: 3. From germline, CDR1 is SSHAT and CDR2 FNYEAQ (reference sequence). The CDR3 runs to 15 residues. The CDR3, as DNA: TGTGCCAGCAGCTTAAATAGCGGGGTCACAGATACGCAGTATTTT. It translates to CASSLNSGVTDTQYF.

The chain couples TRBV5-5 to TRBJ1-2, with D uncertain. The V end lost 3 bases, the J end lost 4 bases, and 10 bases lay between the germline ends. Germline CDR1 and CDR2: SGHKS and YYEKEE (reference sequence). The CDR3 is made up of 13 amino acids. CDR3 in amino acids: CASSSTGVYGYTF. For the CDR3, the DNA is TGTGCCAGCAGCTCGACCGGTGTCTATGGCTACACCTTC.

J is TRBJ1-2 and V is TRBV6-1; D is perhaps TRBD1 (5 bases). Germline V gene sequence: CDR1 MNHNS, CDR2 SASEGT. V was cut by 8 bases and J by 4 bases, with 11 bases left in between. The CDR3 covers 12 residues. The CDR3 DNA sequence: TGTGCCAGCCGAGGGGTTGGCTATGGCTACACCTTC. Its protein product is CASRGVGYGYTF.

This clone occurred a few times. V is TRBV25-1 and J is TRBJ1-5; D is unclear. Per the germline V gene, CDR1 is MGHDK and CDR2 is SYGVNS. CDR3 size: 17 residues. The germline V and J ends were trimmed by 1 base and 3 bases, with 16 bases remaining between them. This chain's CDR3 is CASSESAKSVDNQPQHF. The DNA of the CDR3 is TGTGCCAGCAGTGAATCCGCAAAATCGGTGGACAATCAGCCCCAGCATTTT.

The genes are TRBV6-4 and TRBJ2-3; tentatively, D is TRBD2 (5 bases). The germline gives CDR1 MRHNA, CDR2 SNTAGT. The CDR3 length is 14 residues. V was pared by 3 bases and J by 0 bases, with 7 bases between. In DNA form, the CDR3 reads TGTGCCAGCAGTGAGTCTAGCAGCACAGATACGCAGTATTTT. This codes for CASSESSSTDTQYF.

The chain recombines TRBV28 with TRBJ2-7, with D unclear. The V gene lost 3 bases and the J gene lost 4 bases, with 10 bases spanning the gap. Germline loops: CDR1 MDHEN, CDR2 SYDVKM. The CDR3 has 13 amino acids. The CDR3 DNA is TGTGCCAGCAGTTTTACGGTTAGGTACGAGCAGTACTTC. Residues: CASSFTVRYEQYF.

The genes are TRBV9 and TRBJ1-2; 7 bases fit TRBD1. CDR1 is SGDLS and CDR2 is YYNGEE in the germline V gene. The CDR3 is 13 residues long. The junction had 6 bases not matched to a gene; V was cut back by 3 bases and J by 7 bases. Here the CDR3 reads CASSARTGLGYTF. The CDR3 nucleotides are TGTGCCAGCAGCGCAAGGACAGGACTTGGCTACACCTTC.

The V and J genes are TRBV5-4 and TRBJ1-2; 7 bases line up with TRBD1. The CDR3 covers 15 residues. The germline V gene has CDR1 SGHNT and CDR2 YYREEE (reference sequence). V lost 4 bases to trimming and J lost 4 bases; unmatched junction nucleotides: 10. CDR3 in amino acids: CASSSGQAGGYGYTF. CDR3 nucleotide sequence: TGTGCCAGCAGCAGCGGACAGGCTGGGGGCTATGGCTACACCTTC.

This clone occurred a few times. The chain employs TRBV7-9 and TRBJ2-2; D gene ambiguous. The CDR3 extends over 11 amino acids. Trimming removed 8 bases at V and 9 bases at J, with 10 bases between. Germline V gene lookup returns CDR1 SEHNR and CDR2 FQNEAQ (reference sequence). CDR3 sequence: CASRSNRELFF. CDR3 sequence (DNA): TGTGCCAGCCGTTCGAACCGGGAGCTGTTTTTT. Drawing the rest from reference TRBV7-9 and TRBJ2-2, the complete variable domain is DTGVSQNPRHKITKRGQNVTFRCDPISEHNRLYWYRQTLGQGPEFLTYFQNEAQLEKSRLLSDRFSAERPKGSFSTLEIQRTEQGDSAMYLCASRSNRELFFGEGSRLTVL.

The chain employs TRBV6-5 and TRBJ1-2; possible D gene TRBD1, 5 bases. Trimming stripped 5 bases from V and 1 base from J, with 8 bases between. The CDR3 spans 13 residues. Germline loops: CDR1 MNHEY, CDR2 SVGAGI. The CDR3 DNA is TGTGCCAGCAGTATTCAGGGTAACTATGGCTACACCTTC. Amino acids: CASSIQGNYGYTF.

This clone was detected only once. The chain links TRBV9 to TRBJ1-2; D is uncertain. CDR3 size: 15 residues. V lost 0 bases, J lost 1 base, and 10 bases lay in between. Germline loops: CDR1 SGDLS, CDR2 YYNGEE. The CDR3 sequence is CASSVEDGINYGYTF. The DNA of the CDR3 is TGTGCCAGCAGCGTAGAGGACGGGATTAACTATGGCTACACCTTC.

The chain couples TRBV5-1 to TRBJ1-1, with D hard to call. CDR1 SGHRS and CDR2 YFSETQ come from the germline V gene. V lost 4 bases, J lost 3 bases, and 10 bases lay in between. CDR3 length: 13 amino acids. The CDR3: CASSPDGYTEAFF. Here the CDR3 DNA reads TGCGCCAGCAGCCCGGACGGGTACACTGAAGCTTTCTTT.

Comments on this clone: Within the sample, other DNA sequences also encode this same CDR3. The chain is built from TRBV7-3 and TRBJ2-5; D remains ambiguous. Looked up from germline, CDR1 is SGHTA and CDR2 is FQGTGA. This CDR3 is built from 11 residues. V dropped 9 bases and J dropped 5 bases, with 10 bases sitting between them. DNA of the CDR3: TGTGCCAGTTCCTCTGGGGAGACCCAGTACTTC. It translates to CASSSGETQYF.

This clone was observed a single time. V is TRBV2 and J is TRBJ1-1; no clear D gene. Per the germline V gene, CDR1 is SNHLY and CDR2 is FYNNEI. Trimming pared 7 bases from V and 0 bases from J, leaving 6 bases between. The CDR3 runs to 12 residues. CDR3 sequence: CASNRVNTEAFF. CDR3 bases: TGTGCCAGCAACCGGGTGAACACTGAAGCTTTCTTT.

This clone has ten or more counts. The identical CDR3 is also encoded by other nucleotide sequences in the sample. The chain links TRBV28 to TRBJ2-1; D gene ambiguous. Germline loops: CDR1 MDHEN, CDR2 SYDVKM. V was trimmed by 1 base and J by 5 bases, leaving 0 bases between them. The CDR3 length is 11 residues. The CDR3 DNA reads as TGTGCCAGCAGTTTATACAATGAGCAGTTCTTC. Its translation: CASSLYNEQFF.

The chain carries TRBV27 and TRBJ1-1; D remains ambiguous. The CDR3 runs 13 residues. The germline V gene encodes CDR1 MNHEY and CDR2 SMNVEV (reference sequence). Trimming took 6 bases from V and 4 from J, leaving 12 bases between them. The CDR3 nucleotides read TGTGCCAGCAGAGACATGGACGGCACTGAAGCTTTCTTT. Protein sequence: CASRDMDGTEAFF.

The chain links TRBV6-4 to TRBJ2-3; D is unclear. Germline CDR1 and CDR2: MRHNA and SNTAGT. This CDR3 comprises 14 residues. Trimming pared 0 bases from V and 3 bases from J, leaving 7 bases between. The DNA for the CDR3 is TGTGCCAGCAGTGACTCGGGAAGGACAGATACGCAGTATTTT. It codes for CASSDSGRTDTQYF.